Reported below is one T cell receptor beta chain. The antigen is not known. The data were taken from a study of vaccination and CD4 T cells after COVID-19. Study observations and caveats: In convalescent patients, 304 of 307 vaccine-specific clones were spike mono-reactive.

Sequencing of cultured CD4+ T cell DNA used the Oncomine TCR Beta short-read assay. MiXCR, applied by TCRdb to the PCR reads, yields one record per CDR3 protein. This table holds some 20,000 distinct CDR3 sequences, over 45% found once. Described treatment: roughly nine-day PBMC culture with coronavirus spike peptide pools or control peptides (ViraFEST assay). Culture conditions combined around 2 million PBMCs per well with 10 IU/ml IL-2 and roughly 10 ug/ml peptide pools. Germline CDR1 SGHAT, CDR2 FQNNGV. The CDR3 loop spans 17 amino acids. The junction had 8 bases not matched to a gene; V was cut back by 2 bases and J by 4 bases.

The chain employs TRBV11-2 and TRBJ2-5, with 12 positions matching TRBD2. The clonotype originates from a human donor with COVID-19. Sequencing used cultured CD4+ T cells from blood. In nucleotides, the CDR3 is TGTGCCAGCAGCTTATCTCTAGCGGGGGGGCCGGGAGAGACCCAGTACTTC. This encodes CASSLSLAGGPGETQYF.